The T cell receptor beta chain described here comes from a study of blood T cells in healthy people across ages. As for the study in general: About one barcoded beta molecule per two T cells was the capture yield of template switching.

Study results and caveats: Older age coincided with a roughly linear decline in TCR beta diversity per million T cells. Unsorted PBMCs ruled out conclusive naive versus antigen-experienced comparison. Naive CD4+ cells and diversity were both higher in long-lived donors than in aged donors.

This clonotype was observed many times. Antigen: not known. Primers used in a second PCR of roughly 6 to 12 cycles were a sample-barcoded 5' primer and a J-beta primer mix. From the 5' RACE reads, TCRdb called clonotypes with MiXCR, one entry per CDR3 protein. This table holds hundreds of thousands of distinct CDR3 sequences, about 30% found once. The CDR3 is 18 amino acids. The ends were cut back, 0 bases at V and 0 bases at J, with 14 bases in the middle. Germline values: CDR1 MGHRA, CDR2 YSYEKL. Source material: blood. The chain couples TRBV4-1 to TRBJ1-4; D ambiguous. This clonotype originated in a woman aged 80 or over in good health. CDR3 sequence: CASSQDIEGLATNEKLFF. The CDR3 bases are TGCGCCAGCAGCCAAGATATTGAGGGTCTGGCAACTAATGAAAAACTGTTTTTT.